This TCR beta chain was identified in a study of CD8 T cells in ankylosing spondylitis. Germline V gives CDR1 DFQATT, CDR2 SNEGSKA (reference sequence). The V and J ends lost 6 bases and 6 bases respectively, with 15 bases between them. The CDR3 spans 13 residues. TCRdb redid the calling of the 5' RACE reads with MiXCR, one entry per CDR3 protein. The data contain around 180,000 distinct CDR3 sequences, around a sixth of them singletons. Remarks on this clonotype: Its cognate antigen is unknown.

Study-wide findings and caveats: The clones that were linked to disease were reported to be significantly enriched in matched synovial fluid samples from ankylosing spondylitis patients.

The sequencing sample was made of blood, either unsorted or a sorted T cell fraction (not recorded which). The chain employs TRBV20-1 and TRBJ2-1, with D hard to call. The source is a male donor aged 5-29 years with ankylosing spondylitis or in good health (not recorded which). The CDR3 coding sequence is TGCAGTGCGCCCCGAACGTCCAGCAATGAGCAGTTCTTC. Translated: CSAPRTSSNEQFF.